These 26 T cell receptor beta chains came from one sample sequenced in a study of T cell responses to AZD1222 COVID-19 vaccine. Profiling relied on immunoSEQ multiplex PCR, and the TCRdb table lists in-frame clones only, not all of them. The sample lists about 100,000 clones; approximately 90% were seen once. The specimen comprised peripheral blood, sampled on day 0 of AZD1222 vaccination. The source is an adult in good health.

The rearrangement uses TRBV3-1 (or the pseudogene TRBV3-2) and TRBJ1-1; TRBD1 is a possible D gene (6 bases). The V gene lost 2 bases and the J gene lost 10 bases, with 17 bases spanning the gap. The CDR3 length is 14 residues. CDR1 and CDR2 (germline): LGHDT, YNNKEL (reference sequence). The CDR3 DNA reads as TGTGCCAGCAGCCAAACCCGTCAGGGGAGGCGAGCTTTCTTT. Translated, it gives CASSQTRQGRRAFF.

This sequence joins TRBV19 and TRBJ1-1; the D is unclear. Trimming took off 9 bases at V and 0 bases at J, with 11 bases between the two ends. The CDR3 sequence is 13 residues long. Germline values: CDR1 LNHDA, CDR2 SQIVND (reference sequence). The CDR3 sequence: CASALSLNTEAFF. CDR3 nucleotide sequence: TGTGCCAGCGCTCTCAGCCTGAACACTGAAGCTTTCTTT.

Here the CDR3 reads CASSISRWGTEAFF. DNA of the CDR3: TGTGCCAGCAGTATCTCCAGATGGGGCACTGAAGCTTTCTTT. The rearrangement uses TRBV6-5 and TRBJ1-1; D ambiguous. CDR1 is MNHEY and CDR2 is SVGAGI in the germline V gene. The CDR3 runs 14 residues. V lost 5 bases and J lost 4, with 14 bases in between.

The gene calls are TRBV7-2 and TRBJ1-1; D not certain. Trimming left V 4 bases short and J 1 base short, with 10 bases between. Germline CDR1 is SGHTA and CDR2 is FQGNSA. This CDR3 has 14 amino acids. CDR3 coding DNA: TGTGCCAGCAGCTCCGGGCCCGGGAACACTGAAGCTTTCTTT. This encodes CASSSGPGNTEAFF.

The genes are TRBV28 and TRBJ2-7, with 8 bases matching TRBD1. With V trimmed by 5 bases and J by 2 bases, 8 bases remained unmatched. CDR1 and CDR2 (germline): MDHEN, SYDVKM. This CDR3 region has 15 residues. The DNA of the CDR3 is TGTGCCAGCAGTCCGGGGGACAGGTCTACCTACGAGCAGTACTTC. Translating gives CASSPGDRSTYEQYF.

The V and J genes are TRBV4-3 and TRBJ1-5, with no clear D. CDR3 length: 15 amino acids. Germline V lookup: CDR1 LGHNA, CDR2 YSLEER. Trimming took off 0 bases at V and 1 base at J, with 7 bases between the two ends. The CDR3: CASSQEFRSNQPQHF. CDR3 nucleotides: TGCGCCAGCAGCCAAGAATTCAGAAGCAATCAGCCCCAGCATTTT.

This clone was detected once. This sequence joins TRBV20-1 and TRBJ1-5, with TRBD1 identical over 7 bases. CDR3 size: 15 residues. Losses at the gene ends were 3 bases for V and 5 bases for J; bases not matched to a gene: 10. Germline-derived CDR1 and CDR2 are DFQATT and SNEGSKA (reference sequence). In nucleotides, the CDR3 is TGCAGTGCTAGTCCTCGGACAGGATGGTATCAGCCCCAGCATTTT. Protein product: CSASPRTGWYQPQHF.

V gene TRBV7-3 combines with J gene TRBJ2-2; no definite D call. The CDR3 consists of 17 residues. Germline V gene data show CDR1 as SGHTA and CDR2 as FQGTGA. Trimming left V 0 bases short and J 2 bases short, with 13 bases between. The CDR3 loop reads CASSLTVSNINTGELFF. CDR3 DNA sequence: TGTGCCAGCAGCTTAACGGTCAGCAATATAAACACCGGGGAGCTGTTTTTT.

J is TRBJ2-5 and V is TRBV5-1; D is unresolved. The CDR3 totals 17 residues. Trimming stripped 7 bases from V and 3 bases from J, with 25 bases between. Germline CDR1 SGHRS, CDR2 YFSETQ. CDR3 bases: TGCGCCAGCGCGCCCCCCACCAGCGCCAGGATTGAAGAGACCCAGTACTTC. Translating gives CASAPPTSARIEETQYF.

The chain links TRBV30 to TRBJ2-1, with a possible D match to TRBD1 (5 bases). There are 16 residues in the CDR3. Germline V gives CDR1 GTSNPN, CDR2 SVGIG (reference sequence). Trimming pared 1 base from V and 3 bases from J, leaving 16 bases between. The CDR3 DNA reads TGTGCCTGGAGTGGAGTGGGGCATCTTTACTACAATGAGCAGTTCTTC. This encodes CAWSGVGHLYYNEQFF.

CDR3 nucleotides: TGTGCCAGTAGTTCCCAGGGGGTTCAAGAGACCCAGTACTTC. As protein: CASSSQGVQETQYF. V is TRBV19 and J is TRBJ2-5, with 7 nucleotides matching TRBD1. Germline-derived CDR1 and CDR2 are LNHDA and SQIVND (reference sequence). This CDR3 is 14 amino acids long. The V segment lost 5 bases and the J segment 2 bases; nucleotides outside the gene matches: 5.

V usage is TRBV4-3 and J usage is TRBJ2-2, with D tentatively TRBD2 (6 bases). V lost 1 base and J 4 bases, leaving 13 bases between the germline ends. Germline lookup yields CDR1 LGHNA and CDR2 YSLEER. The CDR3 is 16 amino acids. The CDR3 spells CASSQGRGFGTGELFF. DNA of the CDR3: TGCGCCAGCAGCCAAGGTCGGGGGTTCGGCACCGGGGAGCTGTTTTTT.

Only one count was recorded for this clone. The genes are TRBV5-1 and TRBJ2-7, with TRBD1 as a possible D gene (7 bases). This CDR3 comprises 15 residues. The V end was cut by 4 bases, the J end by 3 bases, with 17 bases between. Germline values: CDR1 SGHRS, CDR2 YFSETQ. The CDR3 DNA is TGCGCCAGCAGCCCAGGGGGGACAATGAACTACGAGCAGTACTTC. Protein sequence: CASSPGGTMNYEQYF. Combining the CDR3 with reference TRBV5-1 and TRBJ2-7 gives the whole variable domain KAGVTQTPRYLIKTRGQQVTLSCSPISGHRSVSWYQQTPGQGLQFLFEYFSETQRNKGNFPGRFSGRQFSNSRSEMNVSTLELGDSALYLCASSPGGTMNYEQYFGPGTRLTVT.

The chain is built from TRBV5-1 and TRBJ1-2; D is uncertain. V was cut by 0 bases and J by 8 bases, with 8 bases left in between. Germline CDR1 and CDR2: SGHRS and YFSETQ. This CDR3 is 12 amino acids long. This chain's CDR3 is CASSLEHWGYTF. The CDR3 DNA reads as TGCGCCAGCAGCTTGGAACATTGGGGCTACACCTTC.

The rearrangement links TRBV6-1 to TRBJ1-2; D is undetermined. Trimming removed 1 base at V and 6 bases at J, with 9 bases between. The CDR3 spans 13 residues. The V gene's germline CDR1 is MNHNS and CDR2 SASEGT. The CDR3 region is CASSEGGSHGYTF. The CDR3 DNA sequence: TGTGCCAGCAGTGAAGGGGGTTCGCATGGCTACACCTTC.

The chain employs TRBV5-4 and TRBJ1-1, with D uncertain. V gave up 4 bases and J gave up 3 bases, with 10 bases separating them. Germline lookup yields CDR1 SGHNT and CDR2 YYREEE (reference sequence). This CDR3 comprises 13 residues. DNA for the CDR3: TGTGCCAGCAGCCGAAGGCGGGACACTGAAGCTTTCTTT. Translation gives CASSRRRDTEAFF. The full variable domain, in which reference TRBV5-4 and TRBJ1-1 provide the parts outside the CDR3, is ETGVTQSPTHLIKTRGQQVTLRCSSQSGHNTVSWYQQALGQGPQFIFQYYREEENGRGNFPPRFSGLQFPNYSSELNVNALELDDSALYLCASSRRRDTEAFFGQGTRLTVV.

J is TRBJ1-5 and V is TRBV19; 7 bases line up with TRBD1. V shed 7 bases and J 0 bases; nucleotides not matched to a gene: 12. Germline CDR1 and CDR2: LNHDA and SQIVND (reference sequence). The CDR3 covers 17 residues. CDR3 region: CASTSRGTQYSNQPQHF. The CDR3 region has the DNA TGTGCCAGTACCTCCAGGGGGACCCAGTATAGCAATCAGCCCCAGCATTTT.

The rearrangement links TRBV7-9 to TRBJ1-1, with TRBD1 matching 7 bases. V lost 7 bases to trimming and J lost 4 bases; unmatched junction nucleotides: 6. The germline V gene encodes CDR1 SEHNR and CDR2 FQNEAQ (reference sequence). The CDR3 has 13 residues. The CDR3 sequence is CASTTQGVTEAFF. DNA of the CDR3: TGTGCCAGCACCACCCAGGGGGTCACTGAAGCTTTCTTT. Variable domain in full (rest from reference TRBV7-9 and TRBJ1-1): DTGVSQNPRHKITKRGQNVTFRCDPISEHNRLYWYRQTLGQGPEFLTYFQNEAQLEKSRLLSDRFSAERPKGSFSTLEIQRTEQGDSAMYLCASTTQGVTEAFFGQGTRLTVV.

CDR3 bases: TGTGCCAGCAGCTCGTTTAGCACAGATACGCAGTATTTT. Encoded protein: CASSSFSTDTQYF. The chain joins TRBV5-5 to TRBJ2-3; D is ambiguous. Germline V lookup: CDR1 SGHKS, CDR2 YYEKEE (reference sequence). V was cut by 3 bases and J by 0 bases, with 5 bases left in between. The CDR3 covers 13 residues.

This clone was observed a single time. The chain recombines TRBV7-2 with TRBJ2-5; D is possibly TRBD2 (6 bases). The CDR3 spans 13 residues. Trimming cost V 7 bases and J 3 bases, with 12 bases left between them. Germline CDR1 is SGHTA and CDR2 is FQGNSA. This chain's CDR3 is CASNKGLEETQYF. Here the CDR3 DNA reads TGTGCCAGCAACAAGGGACTGGAAGAGACCCAGTACTTC. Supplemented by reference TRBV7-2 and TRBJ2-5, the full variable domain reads GAGVSQSPSNKVTEKGKDVELRCDPISGHTALYWYRQSLGQGLEFLIYFQGNSAPDKSGLPSDRFSAERTGGSVSTLTIQRTQQEDSAVYLCASNKGLEETQYFGPGTRLLVL.

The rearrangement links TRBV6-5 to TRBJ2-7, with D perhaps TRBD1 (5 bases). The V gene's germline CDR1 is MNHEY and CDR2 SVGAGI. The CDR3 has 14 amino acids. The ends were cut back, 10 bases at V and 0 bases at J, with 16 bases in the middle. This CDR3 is CATRLGADSYEQYF. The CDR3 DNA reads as TGTGCCACCAGGTTAGGGGCAGACTCCTACGAGCAGTACTTC.

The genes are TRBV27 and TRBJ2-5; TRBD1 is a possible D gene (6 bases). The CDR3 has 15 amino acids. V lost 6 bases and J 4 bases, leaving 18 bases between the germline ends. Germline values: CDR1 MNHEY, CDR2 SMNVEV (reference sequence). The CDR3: CASRLKPDRSETQYF. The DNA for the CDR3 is TGTGCCAGCAGACTTAAACCCGACAGGTCAGAGACCCAGTACTTC.

CDR3 nucleotides: TGTGCCAGCAGCCAAGATAAGACGTTGACTAATGAAAAACTGTTTTTT. Amino acid sequence: CASSQDKTLTNEKLFF. The chain uses TRBV4-2 and TRBJ1-4; D gene ambiguous. Germline V CDR1 and CDR2: LGHNA, YNFKEQ. The CDR3 sequence is 16 residues long. Trimming took off 0 bases at V and 2 bases at J, with 10 bases between the two ends.

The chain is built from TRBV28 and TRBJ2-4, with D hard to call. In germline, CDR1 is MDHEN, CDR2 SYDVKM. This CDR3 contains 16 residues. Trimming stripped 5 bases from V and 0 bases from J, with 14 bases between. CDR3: CASSPAQTIAKNIQYF. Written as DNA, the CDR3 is TGTGCCAGCAGTCCCGCCCAAACAATAGCCAAAAACATTCAGTACTTC.

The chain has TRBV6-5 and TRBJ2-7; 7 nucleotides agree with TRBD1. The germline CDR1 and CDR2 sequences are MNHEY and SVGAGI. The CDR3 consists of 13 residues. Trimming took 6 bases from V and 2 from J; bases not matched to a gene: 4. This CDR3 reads CASSGQVPYEQYF. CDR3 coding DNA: TGTGCCAGCAGCGGACAGGTCCCCTACGAGCAGTACTTC.

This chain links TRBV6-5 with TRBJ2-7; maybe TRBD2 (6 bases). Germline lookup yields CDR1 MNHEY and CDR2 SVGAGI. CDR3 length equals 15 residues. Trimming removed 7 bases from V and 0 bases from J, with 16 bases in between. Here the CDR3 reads CASKLLASSSYEQYF. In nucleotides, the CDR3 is TGTGCCAGCAAACTTCTAGCGTCTAGCTCCTACGAGCAGTACTTC.